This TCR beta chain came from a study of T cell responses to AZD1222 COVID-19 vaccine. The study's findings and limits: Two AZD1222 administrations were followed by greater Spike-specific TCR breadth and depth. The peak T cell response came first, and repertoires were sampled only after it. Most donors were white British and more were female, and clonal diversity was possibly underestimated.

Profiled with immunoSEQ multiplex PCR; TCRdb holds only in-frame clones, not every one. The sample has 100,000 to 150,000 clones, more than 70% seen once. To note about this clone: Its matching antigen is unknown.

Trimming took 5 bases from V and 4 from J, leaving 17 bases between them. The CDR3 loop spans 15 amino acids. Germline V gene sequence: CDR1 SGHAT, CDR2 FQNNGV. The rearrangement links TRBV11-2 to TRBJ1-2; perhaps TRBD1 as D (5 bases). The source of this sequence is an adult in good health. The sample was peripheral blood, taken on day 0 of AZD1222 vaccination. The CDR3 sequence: CASSHPGTDPYGYTF. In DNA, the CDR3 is TGTGCCAGCAGCCACCCCGGGACTGATCCCTATGGCTACACCTTC.